These 5 T cell receptor beta chains came from one sample sequenced in a study of blood T cell repertoires in COVID-19. Repertoires were generated with immunoSEQ multiplex PCR, while TCRdb's copy carries only in-frame clones and drops some. The sample has some 170,000 clones, 65% to 85% seen once. The specimen was PBMCs or T cells enriched from blood (not recorded which). These receptors were collected from a middle-aged man who had recovered from COVID-19.

CDR3 coding DNA: TGTGCCAGCAGCTGGGACAGCGGGGGGGCTTACGAGACCCAGTACTTC. It yields the protein CASSWDSGGAYETQYF. The chain uses TRBV7-9 and TRBJ2-5, with 10 bases aligning to TRBD2. This CDR3 contains 16 residues. With 4 bases clipped from V and 5 bases from J, the junction kept 10 bases outside the gene matches. CDR1 SEHNR and CDR2 FQNEAQ come from the germline V gene (reference sequence).

This clone was counted only a few times. The chain uses TRBV6-5 and TRBJ2-3, with a tentative D call TRBD2 (6 bases). CDR1 MNHEY and CDR2 SVGAGI come from the germline V gene. V was shortened by 2 bases and J by 1 base, with 10 bases between the two germline ends. The CDR3 has 15 amino acids. The CDR3 is CASSYGGSRTDTQYF. In DNA, the CDR3 is TGTGCCAGCAGTTACGGAGGGTCTCGCACAGATACGCAGTATTTT.

This rearrangement joins TRBV9 to TRBJ1-6; tentative D call: TRBD1 (5 bases). The CDR3 sequence is 15 residues long. Looked up from germline, CDR1 is SGDLS and CDR2 is YYNGEE. The V gene lost 2 bases and the J gene lost 7 bases, with 13 bases spanning the gap. For the CDR3, the DNA is TGTGCCAGCAGCGTTTCCCCAGGGTTAAATTCACCCCTCCACTTT. Its translation: CASSVSPGLNSPLHF.

The CDR3 protein is CATSAGSYGYTF. CDR3 bases: TGTGCCACCAGTGCGGGTTCTTATGGCTACACCTTC. This rearrangement joins TRBV24-1 to TRBJ1-2; no firm D call. V lost 5 bases, J lost 5 bases, and 8 bases lay in between. The CDR3 loop spans 12 amino acids. CDR1 and CDR2 (germline): KGHDR, SFDVKD.

The V and J genes are TRBV18 and TRBJ2-2; tentative D call: TRBD2 (6 bases). The CDR3 runs to 15 residues. Germline CDR1 reads KGHSH; CDR2 reads LQKENI. V shed 3 bases and J shed 2 bases, with 10 bases lying between them. CDR3 protein: CASSPRDPNTGELFF. Written as DNA, the CDR3 is TGTGCCAGCTCACCGCGGGACCCCAACACCGGGGAGCTGTTTTTT.